A single T cell receptor beta chain is shown here with its context. No antigen is known for it. The data are from a study of cytomegalovirus exposure and HLA in healthy donors. Primers for the PCR totalled 60 Vbeta and 13 Jbeta. Profiled with immunoSEQ multiplex PCR; TCRdb holds only in-frame clones, not every one. The table includes approximately 56,000 clones, 70% to 85% detected once. Findings of the study overall: Relative to equally common others, HLA-associated TCR beta chains showed greater clonal expansion in a later analysis. V- and J-gene trimming of TCR beta was linked (in a later analysis) to a missense DCLRE1C variant. Data from an earlier analysis indicated that most TCR beta V segments were productive either about 87% or about 30% of the time. In a later analysis, productive TCRs from donors in an Asian-associated ancestry cluster reportedly carried fewer N-insertions than the cohort mean.

Germline CDR1 is MNHEY and CDR2 is SVGAGI. The CDR3 covers 15 residues. The V gene lost 0 bases and the J gene lost 2 bases, with 11 bases spanning the gap. The chain joins TRBV6-5 to TRBJ2-7; D unresolved. Sequenced input: PBMCs. The TCR was taken from a woman between 45 and 65 years old in good health and CMV-seropositive. The DNA of the CDR3 is TGTGCCAGCAGTTACTCGAGTAATTTGGCCTACGAGCAGTACTTC. It specifies CASSYSSNLAYEQYF.